The rows below give T cell receptor beta chains drawn from one sample of a study of cytomegalovirus exposure and HLA in healthy donors. The assay was immunoSEQ multiplex PCR, and TCRdb's table has in-frame clones only and misses some. This table holds about 190,000 clones, over 60% found once. Sequenced input: PBMCs. These receptors were obtained from a woman aged 35 to 49 in good health and CMV-seronegative. CDR3s include the opening cysteine and the closing phenylalanine or tryptophan. A D gene is named only where the DNA matches it firmly. Clone sizes are given selectively: once, few, many, or a class where the clone is expanded.

d_gene	j_gene	abundance	v_gene	CDR3nt	CDR3aa
.	TRBJ2-1	.	TRBV27	TGTGCCAGCAGTTTGTACAGAACAATGAAGCAGTTCTTC	CASSLYRTMKQFF
.	TRBJ1-2	.	TRBV6-5	TGTGCCAGCAGTGACGGACGGGGGGCGGGTGGCTACACCTTC	CASSDGRGAGGYTF
.	TRBJ2-2	.	TRBV27	TGTGCCAGCAGGGACCTAGGGGTTTTTAGTAACACCGGGGAGCTGTTTTTT	CASRDLGVFSNTGELFF
TRBD2	TRBJ2-3	.	TRBV7-2	TGTGCCAGCAGCTTAGAGGGGAGCGGGATCACAGATACGCAGTATTTT	CASSLEGSGITDTQYF
.	TRBJ1-1	few	TRBV5-6	TGTGCCAGCAGCTTAGCAGGGTTTGAAGCTTTCTTT	CASSLAGFEAFF
TRBD2	TRBJ2-1	few	TRBV5-8	TGTGCCAGCAGCTTGGGACTAGCGAGCAATGAGCAGTTCTTC	CASSLGLASNEQFF
TRBD1	TRBJ2-2	.	TRBV9	TGTGCCAGCAGCCCGAGGACAGGGAACACCGGGGAGCTGTTTTTT	CASSPRTGNTGELFF
TRBD1	TRBJ2-5	.	TRBV18	TGTGCCAGCTCCCGTACCGGGACAGGGGGGATTTACCAAGAGACCCAGTACTTC	CASSRTGTGGIYQETQYF
TRBD2	TRBJ2-2	.	TRBV11-1	TGTGCCAGCAGCCCGAGACTAGCGGGAGCCGGGGAGCTGTTTTTT	CASSPRLAGAGELFF
TRBD1	TRBJ1-1	.	TRBV5-1	TGCGCCAGCAGCCCATTCCCGGGACAGGTGATATCGAGGGGCCTCATGAACACTGAAGCTTTCTTT	CASSPFPGQVISRGLMNTEAFF
TRBD2	TRBJ2-3	once	TRBV7-2	TGTGCCAGCAGCTTAAGACCTAGCGGGAGGTACACAGATACGCAGTATTTT	CASSLRPSGRYTDTQYF
.	TRBJ1-4	.	TRBV6-6	TGTGCCAGCAGCTACCGGCGGGCTAATGAAAAACTGTTTTTT	CASSYRRANEKLFF
TRBD2	TRBJ2-2	.	TRBV4-3	TGCGCCAGCAGCCAGATACTAGCGGGAGAGAGTGGCGCCGGGGAGCTGTTTTTT	CASSQILAGESGAGELFF
.	TRBJ2-1	.	TRBV7-3	TGTGCCAGCAGCCCGGCGGAGGGCCGAATTTTTACGCAGTTCTTC	CASSPAEGRIFTQFF
TRBD2	TRBJ2-2	once	TRBV11-2	TGTGCCAGCAGCTTCCCGGCGGGGGATTACGGGGAGCTGTTTTTT	CASSFPAGDYGELFF
.	TRBJ1-1	.	TRBV6-1	TGTGCCAGCAGTGAATGGGCAGGGGTGGGCACTGAAGCTTTCTTT	CASSEWAGVGTEAFF
.	TRBJ1-1	once	TRBV15	TGTGCCACCAGCAGAGATGAGACTGAAGCTTTCTTT	CATSRDETEAFF
TRBD2	TRBJ2-6	.	TRBV9	TGTGCCAGCACCTCTAGCGGGAGGGCTTTTGGGGCCAACGTCCTGACTTTC	CASTSSGRAFGANVLTF
TRBD2	TRBJ2-1	.	TRBV13	TGTGCCAGCAGCCCCGGGACTAGCGTCTACAATGAGCAGTTCTTC	CASSPGTSVYNEQFF
.	TRBJ2-7	.	TRBV15	TGTGCCACCCAACAACAGGGCTACGAGCAGTACTTC	CATQQQGYEQYF
TRBD1	TRBJ2-7	.	TRBV7-2	TGTGCCAGCAGCCAGGCCGGGACAGGGACCTACGAGCAGTACTTC	CASSQAGTGTYEQYF
TRBD1	TRBJ2-3	.	TRBV6-6	TGTGCCAGCAGTTTCCCCCGGGACAGGGGGTCAGATACGCAGTATTTT	CASSFPRDRGSDTQYF
TRBD1	TRBJ1-5	once	TRBV6-6	TGTGCCAGCAGTTCGACAGGGATCTATCAGCCCCAGCATTTT	CASSSTGIYQPQHF
TRBD2	TRBJ2-1	.	TRBV7-3	TGTGCCAGCAGCTCACTGGGGACTAGCGGGAGGTCCGAGTACTACAATGAGCAGTTCTTC	CASSSLGTSGRSEYYNEQFF
.	TRBJ2-1	.	TRBV5-8	TGTGCCAGCAGCTTCTACTCCAGGACTCGCTCCTACAATGAGCAGTTCTTC	CASSFYSRTRSYNEQFF
.	TRBJ2-5	.	TRBV11-3	TGTGCCAGCAGCTTAGTAGGCGGAACCCAAGAGACCCAGTACTTC	CASSLVGGTQETQYF
.	TRBJ2-1	once	TRBV13	TGTGCCAGCAGCTTTACGGGATCCCGGTTTAATGAGCAGTTCTTC	CASSFTGSRFNEQFF